A single sample gave rise to the 9 T cell receptor beta chains below, sequenced in a study of identical twins. One entry per CDR3 protein results from TCRdb running MiXCR on the 5' RACE reads. The sample shows approximately 1.8 million distinct CDR3 sequences, around 29% of them seen only once. The sequenced sample consisted of cord blood. All receptors derive from a newborn girl in good health.

V gene TRBV11-2 combines with J gene TRBJ2-1; TRBD2 matches at 9 bases. Near its end, the DNA agrees better with TRBJ2-7, so the J call may be wrong. The CDR3 spans 16 residues. The germline V gene has CDR1 SGHAT and CDR2 FQNNGV. CDR3 coding DNA: TGTGCCAGCAGCTCACCCGGACTAGCGCTATACAATGAGCAGTACTTC. It translates to CASSSPGLALYNEQYF.

The chain couples TRBV7-2 to TRBJ1-3, with TRBD1 matching over 9 bases. Germline V CDR1 and CDR2: SGHTA, FQGNSA. Losses at the gene ends were 0 bases for V and 7 bases for J; bases not matched to a gene: 1. This CDR3 contains 14 residues. This chain's CDR3 is CASSLATGGNTIYF. The CDR3 DNA is TGTGCCAGCAGCTTAGCGACAGGGGGTAACACCATATATTTT.

In its sample, this clonotype was seen a few times. The rearrangement links TRBV3-1 to TRBJ2-7, with a possible D match to TRBD2 (7 bases). The CDR3 consists of 18 residues. V was trimmed by 1 base and J by 5 bases, leaving 24 bases between them. Germline V gene data show CDR1 as LGHDT and CDR2 as YNNKEL (reference sequence). CDR3 nucleotides: TGTGCCAGCAGCCAAGCCGCGGATCGGGGGGCCTTCCCTGACGAGCAGTACTTC. Translating gives CASSQAADRGAFPDEQYF.

The V and J genes are TRBV29-1 and TRBJ2-2, with D tentatively TRBD2 (5 bases). Deletions cut 5 bases from V and 7 bases from J, with 11 bases between. Germline values: CDR1 SQVTM, CDR2 ANQGSEA. There are 12 residues in the CDR3. This chain's CDR3 is CSVSQRNGELFF. CDR3 sequence (DNA): TGCAGCGTTTCACAGCGGAACGGGGAGCTGTTTTTT.

This chain links TRBV20-1 with TRBJ2-7; possible D gene TRBD2, 6 bases. This CDR3 comprises 13 residues. Germline V gene sequence: CDR1 DFQATT, CDR2 SNEGSKA (reference sequence). Trimming left V 3 bases short and J 7 bases short, with 16 bases between. CDR3 in amino acids: CSASVTRRAEQYF. The CDR3 DNA follows: TGCAGTGCTAGTGTGACTAGGCGGGCTGAGCAGTACTTC.

The chain links TRBV7-2 to TRBJ1-5; 9 bases are a match to TRBD1. Germline CDR1 reads SGHTA; CDR2 reads FQGNSA. V trimming: 0 bases; J trimming: 3 bases; junction bases outside the gene matches: 3. This CDR3 has 16 residues. The CDR3 here is CASSLAGQGNNQPQHF. The CDR3 nucleotides read TGTGCCAGCAGCTTAGCGGGACAGGGCAACAATCAGCCCCAGCATTTT.

The genes are TRBV10-3 and TRBJ2-1; D gene unclear. The end of the DNA is better explained by TRBJ2-7, so the J call may be wrong. The CDR3 runs to 13 residues. Germline CDR1 ENHRY, CDR2 SYGVKD. The CDR3: CAISNLGIHEQYF. As DNA, the CDR3 is TGTGCCATCAGTAACCTAGGGATCCATGAGCAGTACTTC.

V usage is TRBV12-3 or TRBV12-4 and J usage is TRBJ2-2; 8 bases fit TRBD2. Trimming removed 5 bases from V and 4 bases from J; junction bases left unmatched: 9. CDR3 length equals 16 residues. CDR3 sequence (DNA): TGTGCCAGCAGTCCACTAGCGGAGATTGTCACCGGGGAGCTGTTTTTT. It yields the protein CASSPLAEIVTGELFF.

The chain links TRBV9 to TRBJ2-3, with 9 bases matching TRBD2. CDR1 is SGDLS and CDR2 is YYNGEE in the germline V gene. This CDR3 is built from 14 residues. Trimming took 3 bases from V and 5 from J; bases not matched to a gene: 4. The CDR3 nucleotides are TGTGCCAGCAGCGGCCCAGCGGGAGGAGATACGCAGTATTTT. Its protein product is CASSGPAGGDTQYF.